A single sample is the source of the 5 T cell receptor beta chains below, sequenced in a study of PD-L1 blockade in urothelial cancer. As for time point: pretreatment peripheral blood. Here immunoSEQ multiplex PCR was the method, and the copy in TCRdb shows in-frame clones only, minus some. The sample carries around 100,000 clones, almost 90% recorded once. The starting material was PBMCs, obtained around atezolizumab (anti-PD-L1) treatment. All receptors derive from a man aged 55 to 70 with urothelial cancer.

The CDR3 DNA reads TGTGCCAGCAGTTACGGACAGACTCAGCCCCAGCATTTT. It specifies CASSYGQTQPQHF. This chain links TRBV6-6 with TRBJ1-5, with D perhaps matching TRBD1 (6 bases). The V gene's germline CDR1 is MNHNY and CDR2 SVGAGI (reference sequence). V lost 2 bases, J lost 6 bases, and 8 bases lay in between. The CDR3 contains 13 residues.

The chain is built from TRBV5-4 and TRBJ2-5, with TRBD1 identical over 10 bases. The V gene end was trimmed by 3 bases and the J gene end by 5 bases; junction bases not matched to a gene: 7. This CDR3 is 15 amino acids long. Germline V gene data show CDR1 as SGHNT and CDR2 as YYREEE (reference sequence). DNA for the CDR3: TGTGCCAGCAGCTCACCGACAGGGGGCCTGGAGACCCAGTACTTC. It is translated as CASSSPTGGLETQYF. The entire variable domain, with the rest obtained from reference TRBV5-4 and TRBJ2-5, is as follows: ETGVTQSPTHLIKTRGQQVTLRCSSQSGHNTVSWYQQALGQGPQFIFQYYREEENGRGNFPPRFSGLQFPNYSSELNVNALELDDSALYLCASSSPTGGLETQYFGPGTRLLVL.

This chain connects TRBV2 to TRBJ1-3; D not certain. The CDR3 consists of 13 residues. V was trimmed by 8 bases and J by 0 bases, leaving 8 bases between them. Germline loops: CDR1 SNHLY, CDR2 FYNNEI. The CDR3 sequence is CASVGLSGNTIYF. Here the CDR3 DNA reads TGTGCCAGCGTCGGACTCTCTGGAAACACCATATATTTT.

The V call is TRBV7-3, the J call TRBJ2-3; no definite D call. V was cut by 4 bases and J by 2 bases, with 4 bases left in between. Germline V gene data show CDR1 as SGHTA and CDR2 as FQGTGA. This CDR3 contains 12 residues. The CDR3 nucleotides are TGTGCCAGCAGCTCCTACACAGATACGCAGTATTTT. Translating it yields CASSSYTDTQYF.

The genes are TRBV5-4 and TRBJ2-2; D remains ambiguous. Trimming took 3 bases from V and 4 from J, leaving 16 bases between them. CDR1 is SGHNT, CDR2 YYREEE, per germline (reference sequence). The CDR3 has 16 residues. The chain's CDR3 is CASSSQKSGPTGELFF. Here the CDR3 DNA reads TGTGCCAGCAGCTCCCAAAAATCGGGTCCCACCGGGGAGCTGTTTTTT.